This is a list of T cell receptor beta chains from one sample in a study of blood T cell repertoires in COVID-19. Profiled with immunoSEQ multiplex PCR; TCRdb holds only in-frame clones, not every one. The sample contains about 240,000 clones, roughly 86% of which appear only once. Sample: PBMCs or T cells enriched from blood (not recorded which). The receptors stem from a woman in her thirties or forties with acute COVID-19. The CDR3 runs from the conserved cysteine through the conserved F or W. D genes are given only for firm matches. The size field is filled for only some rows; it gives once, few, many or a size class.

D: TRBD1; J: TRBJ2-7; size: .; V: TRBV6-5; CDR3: CASSRDRGLREQYF; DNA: TGTGCCAGCAGTAGGGACAGGGGGCTTCGGGAGCAGTACTTC
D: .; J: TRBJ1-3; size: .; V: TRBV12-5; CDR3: CASGLGLATGRSGNTIYF; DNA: TGTGCTAGTGGTTTGGGCCTCGCAACAGGGAGATCTGGAAACACCATATATTTT
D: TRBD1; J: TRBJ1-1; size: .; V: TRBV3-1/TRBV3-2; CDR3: CASSQVKGAWVTAEAFF; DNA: TGTGCCAGCAGCCAAGTCAAGGGGGCGTGGGTAACCGCTGAAGCTTTCTTT
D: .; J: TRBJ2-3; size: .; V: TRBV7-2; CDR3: CASSFFAGDTQYF; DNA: TGTGCCAGCAGTTTTTTCGCCGGGGATACGCAGTATTTT
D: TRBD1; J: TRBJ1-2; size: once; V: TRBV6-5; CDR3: CASRLTGTVGIDTF; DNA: TGTGCCAGCAGACTTACCGGGACAGTCGGTATAGACACCTTC
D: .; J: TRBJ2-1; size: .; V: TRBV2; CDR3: CASSERAGEFNEQFF; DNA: TGTGCCAGCAGTGAACGGGCAGGGGAGTTTAATGAGCAGTTCTTC
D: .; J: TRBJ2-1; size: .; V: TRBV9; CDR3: CASSVGGGEEQFF; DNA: TGTGCCAGCAGCGTAGGCGGAGGCGAGGAGCAGTTCTTC
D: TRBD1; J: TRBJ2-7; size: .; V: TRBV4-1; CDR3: CASSQGTGGTYEQYF; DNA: TGCGCCAGCAGCCAGGGGACAGGGGGCACCTACGAGCAGTACTTC
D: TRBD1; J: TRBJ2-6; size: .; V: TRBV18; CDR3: CASSPVAGQGLSGANVLTF; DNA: TGTGCCAGCTCACCAGTGGCAGGACAGGGACTCTCTGGGGCCAACGTCCTGACTTTC
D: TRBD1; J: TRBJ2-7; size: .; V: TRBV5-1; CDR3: CASSSDRGAYEQYF; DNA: TGCGCCAGCAGCTCGGACAGGGGGGCCTACGAGCAGTACTTC
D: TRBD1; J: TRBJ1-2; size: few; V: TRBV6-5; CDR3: CASKSGQGVGYTF; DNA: TGTGCCAGCAAATCGGGACAGGGGGTTGGCTACACCTTC
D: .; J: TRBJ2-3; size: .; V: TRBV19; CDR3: CASSMGSEGYTQYF; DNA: TGTGCCAGTAGTATGGGGTCCGAGGGTTATACGCAGTATTTT
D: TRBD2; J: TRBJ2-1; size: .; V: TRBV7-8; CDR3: CASSQAGADEQFF; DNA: TGTGCCAGCAGCCAAGCGGGAGCGGATGAGCAGTTCTTC
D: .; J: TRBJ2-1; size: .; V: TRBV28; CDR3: CASSTPYSAPEYNEQFF; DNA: TGTGCCAGCAGCACCCCCTACTCGGCCCCGGAGTACAATGAGCAGTTCTTC
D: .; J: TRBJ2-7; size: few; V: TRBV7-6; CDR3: CASSGGRGKLYEQYF; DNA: TGTGCCAGCAGCGGAGGCCGGGGAAAGCTTTACGAGCAGTACTTC
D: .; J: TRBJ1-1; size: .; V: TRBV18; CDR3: CASSPPYGNTEAFF; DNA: TGTGCCAGCTCACCACCGTACGGGAACACTGAAGCTTTCTTT
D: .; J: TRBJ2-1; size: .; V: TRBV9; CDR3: CASSPRDTAYNEQFF; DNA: TGTGCCAGCAGTCCCCGGGACACCGCCTACAATGAGCAGTTCTTC
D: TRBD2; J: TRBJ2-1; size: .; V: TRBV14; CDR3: CASSPLAGEGNEQFF; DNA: TGTGCCAGCAGCCCGCTAGCGGGAGAGGGTAATGAGCAGTTCTTC
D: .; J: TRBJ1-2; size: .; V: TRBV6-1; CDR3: CASSEVVVPYGYTF; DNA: TGTGCCAGCAGTGAAGTAGTGGTGCCCTATGGCTACACCTTC
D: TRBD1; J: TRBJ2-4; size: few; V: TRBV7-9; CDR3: CASSLPGTGGIQYF; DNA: TGTGCCAGCAGCTTACCCGGGACAGGAGGGATTCAGTACTTC
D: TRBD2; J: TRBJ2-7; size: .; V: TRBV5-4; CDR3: CASSLPGRERLGEQYF; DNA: TGTGCCAGCAGTCTCCCGGGGCGGGAGCGGCTTGGCGAGCAGTACTTC
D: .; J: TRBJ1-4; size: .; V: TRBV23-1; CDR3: CASSHRSSKVEKLFF; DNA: TGCGCCAGCAGTCACAGGTCCAGCAAGGTGGAAAAACTGTTTTTT
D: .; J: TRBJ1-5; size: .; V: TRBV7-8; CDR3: CASSFGDRSNQPQHF; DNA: TGTGCCAGCAGCTTCGGGGATAGAAGCAATCAGCCCCAGCATTTT
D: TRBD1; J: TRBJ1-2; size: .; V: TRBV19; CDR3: CASSIGGGDYGYTF; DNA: TGTGCCAGTAGTATAGGAGGGGGCGACTATGGCTACACCTTC
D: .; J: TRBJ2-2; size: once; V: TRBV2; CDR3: CASGGWGAEVNTGELFF; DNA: TGTGCCAGCGGGGGGTGGGGAGCGGAGGTAAACACCGGGGAGCTGTTTTTT
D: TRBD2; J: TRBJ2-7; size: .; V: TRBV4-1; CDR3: CASSQRTSGSYEQYF; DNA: TGCGCCAGCAGCCAACGGACTAGCGGGAGTTACGAGCAGTACTTC
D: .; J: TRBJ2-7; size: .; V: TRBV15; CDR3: CATSRGGSASYEQYF; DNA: TGTGCCACCAGCAGAGGAGGTAGCGCCTCCTACGAGCAGTACTTC
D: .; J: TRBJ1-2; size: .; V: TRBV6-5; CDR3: CASKSRGPNYGYTF; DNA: TGTGCCAGCAAATCCAGGGGCCCGAACTATGGCTACACCTTC
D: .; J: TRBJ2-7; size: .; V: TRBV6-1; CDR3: CASSESRAGALFEQYF; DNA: TGTGCCAGCAGTGAAAGCCGGGCGGGTGCCTTGTTTGAGCAGTACTTC
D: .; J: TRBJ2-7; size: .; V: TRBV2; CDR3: CASKGSAESSYEQYF; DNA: TGTGCCAGCAAGGGGTCGGCCGAAAGCTCCTACGAGCAGTACTTC
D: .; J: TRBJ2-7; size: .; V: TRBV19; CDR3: CASSMSVTTYEQYF; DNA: TGTGCCAGTAGTATGAGTGTCACGACCTACGAGCAGTACTTC
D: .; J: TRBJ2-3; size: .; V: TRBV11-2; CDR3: CASSLAGTSTDTQYF; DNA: TGTGCCAGCAGCTTAGCAGGGACTAGCACAGATACGCAGTATTTT
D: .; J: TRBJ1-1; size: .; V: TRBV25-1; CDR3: CASRINSNTEAFF; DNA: TGTGCCAGCAGGATCAACAGTAACACTGAAGCTTTCTTT
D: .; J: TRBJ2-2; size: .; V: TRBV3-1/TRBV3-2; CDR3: CASSPSAGTGELFF; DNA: TGTGCCAGCAGCCCCTCGGCAGGGACCGGGGAGCTGTTTTTT
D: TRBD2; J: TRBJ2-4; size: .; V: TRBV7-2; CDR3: CASSIAGLDNIQYF; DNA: TGTGCCAGCAGCATAGCGGGGCTGGATAACATTCAGTACTTC
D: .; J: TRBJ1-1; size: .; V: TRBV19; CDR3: CASSAEGGTEAFF; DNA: TGTGCCAGTAGTGCGGAAGGGGGCACTGAAGCTTTCTTT
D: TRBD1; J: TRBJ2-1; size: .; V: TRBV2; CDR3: CASSTRQGAYNEQFF; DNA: TGTGCCAGCAGTACCCGACAGGGGGCCTACAATGAGCAGTTCTTC
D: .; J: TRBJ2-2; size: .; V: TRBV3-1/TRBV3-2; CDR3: CASSFDTNTGELFF; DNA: TGTGCCAGCAGCTTTGACACGAACACCGGGGAGCTGTTTTTT
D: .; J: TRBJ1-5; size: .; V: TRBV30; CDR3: CAWSVLDSNQPQHF; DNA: TGTGCCTGGAGTGTACTTGATAGCAATCAGCCCCAGCATTTT
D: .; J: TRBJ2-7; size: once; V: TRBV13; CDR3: CASSLQGGPNSEQYF; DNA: TGTGCCAGCAGCTTACAAGGCGGGCCAAATTCCGAGCAGTACTTC
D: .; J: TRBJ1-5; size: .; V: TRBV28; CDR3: CASREGQLGNQPQHF; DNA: TGTGCCAGCAGGGAAGGACAGTTAGGCAATCAGCCCCAGCATTTT
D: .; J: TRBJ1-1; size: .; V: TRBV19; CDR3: CASSIPGLGGSTEAFF; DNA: TGTGCCAGTAGTATCCCAGGACTCGGGGGGAGCACTGAAGCTTTCTTT
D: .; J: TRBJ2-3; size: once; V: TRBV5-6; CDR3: CASSSEPPDTQYF; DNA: TGTGCCAGCAGCTCCGAGCCACCAGATACGCAGTATTTT
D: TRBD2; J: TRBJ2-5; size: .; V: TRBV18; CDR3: CASSFDAGGSQETQYF; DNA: TGTGCCAGCTCATTTGATGCGGGGGGGAGCCAAGAGACCCAGTACTTC
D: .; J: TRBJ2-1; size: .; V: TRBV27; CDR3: CASSFRIWNNEQFF; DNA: TGTGCCAGCAGTTTCAGGATCTGGAACAATGAGCAGTTCTTC
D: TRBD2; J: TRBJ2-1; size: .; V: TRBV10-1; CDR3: CASSEERESYYNEQFF; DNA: TGCGCCAGCAGTGAGGAGCGGGAGAGCTACTACAATGAGCAGTTCTTC
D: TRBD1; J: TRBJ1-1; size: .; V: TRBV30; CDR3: CAWSEGQLAFF; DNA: TGTGCCTGGAGTGAGGGACAGTTAGCTTTCTTT
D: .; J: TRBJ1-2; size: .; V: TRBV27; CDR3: CASSSQGRVGGYTF; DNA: TGTGCCAGCAGTTCTCAGGGCAGGGTCGGTGGCTACACCTTC
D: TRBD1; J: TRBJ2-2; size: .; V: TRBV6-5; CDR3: CASRSQGAGGELFF; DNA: TGTGCCAGCAGATCCCAGGGGGCGGGCGGGGAGCTGTTTTTT
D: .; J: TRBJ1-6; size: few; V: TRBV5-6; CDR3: CASSLVQSPLHF; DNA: TGTGCCAGCAGCTTGGTTCAGTCACCCCTCCACTTT
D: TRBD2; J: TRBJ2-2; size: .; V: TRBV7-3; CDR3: CASSSSGANTGELFF; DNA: TGTGCCAGCAGTTCTAGCGGGGCGAACACCGGGGAGCTGTTTTTT
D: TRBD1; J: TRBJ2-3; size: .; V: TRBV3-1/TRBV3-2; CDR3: CASSQERTGTDTQYF; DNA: TGTGCCAGCAGCCAAGAAAGGACAGGGACAGATACGCAGTATTTT
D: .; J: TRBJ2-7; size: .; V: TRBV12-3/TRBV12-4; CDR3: CASSLEVRGQYF; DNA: TGTGCCAGCAGTTTGGAAGTTAGAGGGCAGTACTTC